This is a list of T cell receptor beta chains from one sample in a study of blood T cell repertoires in COVID-19. Sequencing was performed with immunoSEQ multiplex PCR; in TCRdb, only in-frame clones are kept and a portion is missing. The sample yields approximately 140,000 clones, roughly four fifths seen once. Source material: peripheral blood. The receptors originated from a woman aged 80 or over in a cohort sampled during active or convalescent COVID-19. Each CDR3 is given with its conserved first and last residue. The D gene is left open where the match is weak. Not every row has a clone size; where given, it reads once, few, many or a size class.

TRBV5-1,TRBJ2-3,-,-,TGCGCCAGCAGCCCGGGGGCAGATACGCAGTATTTT,CASSPGADTQYF
TRBV28,TRBJ1-2,-,TRBD1,TGTGCCAGCAGCCGAGACAGGGTGGATGGCTACACCTTC,CASSRDRVDGYTF
TRBV19,TRBJ1-4,once,TRBD1,TGTGCCAGTAAACCCAGGGGGACTAATGAAAAACTGTTTTTT,CASKPRGTNEKLFF
TRBV6-5,TRBJ1-2,-,TRBD1,TGTGCCAGCATTCCAAACAGGGGGCAAAGATATGGCTACACCTTC,CASIPNRGQRYGYTF
TRBV4-2,TRBJ2-5,once,-,TGTGCCAGCAGCCAAGATGCGGCGGGACCTCAAGAGACCCAGTACTTC,CASSQDAAGPQETQYF
TRBV19,TRBJ1-5,-,-,TGTGCCAGTAGTACCCAGACAGCCAGCAATCAGCCCCAGCATTTT,CASSTQTASNQPQHF
TRBV6-2/TRBV6-3,TRBJ1-1,-,TRBD1,TGTGCCAGCAGTCGTCAGGGGGGAAACCTAAACACTGAAGCTTTCTTT,CASSRQGGNLNTEAFF
TRBV12-3/TRBV12-4,TRBJ2-5,-,TRBD1,TGTGCCAGCAGTAAACGACAGGGGGAGACCCAGTACTTC,CASSKRQGETQYF
TRBV7-2,TRBJ2-4,-,TRBD1,TGTGCCAGCAGGCATGACAGGGGAAGAGGTAACATTCAGTACTTC,CASRHDRGRGNIQYF
TRBV2,TRBJ2-2,-,TRBD1,TGTGCCAGCAGCCGACAGGGGGCTAGGACCGGGGAGCTGTTTTTT,CASSRQGARTGELFF
TRBV6-5,TRBJ2-3,-,TRBD2,TGTGCCAGCAGTTATTGGGGGACTAGCGGGGAAGATACGCAGTATTTT,CASSYWGTSGEDTQYF
TRBV7-9,TRBJ1-3,few,-,TGTGCAAGCGCAGGGTCTGGAAACACCATATATTTT,CASAGSGNTIYF
TRBV27,TRBJ1-3,-,-,TGTGCCAGCAGTTTAAGGGGTTTTGGAAACACCATATATTTT,CASSLRGFGNTIYF
TRBV28,TRBJ1-1,-,TRBD1,TGTGCCAGCGGAAAACGATGGGGCTCGGACAGGGCTATCACTGAAGCTTTCTTT,CASGKRWGSDRAITEAFF
TRBV7-9,TRBJ1-2,-,-,TGTGCCAGCAGCCGTACAGGGTCCGATGGCTATGGCTACACCTTC,CASSRTGSDGYGYTF
TRBV29-1,TRBJ1-2,-,-,TGCAGCGTTGGGGCCTTTAACTATGGCTACACCTTC,CSVGAFNYGYTF
TRBV5-6,TRBJ2-1,-,TRBD2,TGTGCCAGCAGCTTGAGTGGGCTGTCGCTAGCGGTAGAGCAGTTCTTC,CASSLSGLSLAVEQFF
TRBV5-1,TRBJ1-2,-,-,TGCGCCAGCAGCGCCGGGGGGGTAATGAATGGCTACACCTTC,CASSAGGVMNGYTF
TRBV30,TRBJ1-2,-,TRBD1,TGTGCCTGGAGCGGCACCAGGGGGCCCTATGGCTACACCTTC,CAWSGTRGPYGYTF
TRBV11-2,TRBJ1-2,few,-,TGTGCCAGCAGAGCTATTTGGGCGAGGCGGGGAGGCTACACCTTC,CASRAIWARRGGYTF
TRBV5-1,TRBJ1-2,few,-,TGCGCCAGCAGACGGACTGAAATCTATGGCTACACCTTC,CASRRTEIYGYTF
TRBV7-6,TRBJ2-5,-,TRBD1,TGTGCCAGCAGCCAGGGGGTCTTCCAAGAGACCCAGTACTTC,CASSQGVFQETQYF
TRBV21-1,TRBJ2-1,-,-,TGTGCCAGCAGCCCCCGGGAGATCGTCTCCTACAATGAGCAGTTCTTC,CASSPREIVSYNEQFF
TRBV9,TRBJ2-3,-,TRBD2,TGTGCCAGCAGCGCTAGCGGGGGGGCCTCCACAGATACGCAGTATTTT,CASSASGGASTDTQYF
TRBV28,TRBJ2-1,-,TRBD2,TGTGCCAGCAGTCCCGGACTAGCGGGTAACAATGAGCAGTTCTTC,CASSPGLAGNNEQFF
TRBV30,TRBJ2-5,-,TRBD1,TGTGCCTGGAGTGTTCTGGGGACAGGGATGACCCAGTACTTC,CAWSVLGTGMTQYF
TRBV6-6,TRBJ2-2,-,TRBD1,TGTGCCAGCAGACAAGCACAGGGGGCGGGCGGGGAGCTGTTTTTT,CASRQAQGAGGELFF
TRBV7-7,TRBJ2-5,once,TRBD1,TGTGCTAGCAGCTCGACAGGGACAGAGACCCAGTACTTC,CASSSTGTETQYF
TRBV6-1,TRBJ2-1,-,TRBD2,TGTGCCAGCAGTGAATGGGCTCGGGGGGACCTGGGGGAGCAGTTCTTC,CASSEWARGDLGEQFF
TRBV5-5,TRBJ2-1,-,TRBD2,TGTGCCAGCAGCTTGGCCGGGGGGTACACCTACAATGAGCAGTTCTTC,CASSLAGGYTYNEQFF
TRBV5-6,TRBJ2-2,-,TRBD2,TGTGCCAGCAGCTCACTGGGACTAGCGGGGAGCACCGGGGAGCTGTTTTTT,CASSSLGLAGSTGELFF
TRBV29-1,TRBJ1-2,-,-,TGCAGCGCCGTTGGTTTCGGGGGGGAGGGCTACACCTTC,CSAVGFGGEGYTF
TRBV19,TRBJ1-1,few,-,TGTGCCAGTAGTATGGCGAGGGGGTTCGACACTGAAGCTTTCTTT,CASSMARGFDTEAFF
TRBV4-1,TRBJ1-4,-,TRBD1,TGCGCCAGCAGCCAAGCGCGGGACAGGGGGCGTTTGGTGGTGGGAAAACTGTTTTTT,CASSQARDRGRLVVGKLFF
TRBV11-2,TRBJ2-2,-,-,TGTGCCAGCAGCTTATTAGCGGCCGGGGAGCTGTTTTTT,CASSLLAAGELFF
TRBV4-3,TRBJ2-3,-,TRBD2,TGCGCCAGCAGCCAGGGACTAGCGGGGGCGGGAGATACGCAGTATTTT,CASSQGLAGAGDTQYF
TRBV28,TRBJ2-7,-,TRBD1,TGTGCCAGCAGTTTTTTGACAGGGGGCGTCTCTGCGTTC,CASSFLTGGVSAF
TRBV7-3,TRBJ2-3,-,TRBD2,TGTGCCAGCAGCTCTCAAGCGGGGACCTCCACAGATACGCAGTATTTT,CASSSQAGTSTDTQYF
TRBV10-2,TRBJ2-2,-,-,TGCGCCAGCCGTAAGGGGACATTCGCGAACACCGGGGAGCTGTTTTTT,CASRKGTFANTGELFF
TRBV6-5,TRBJ2-3,-,-,TGTGCCAGCAGCGTCCGGGGGGCCGGGGGAGATACGCAGTATTTT,CASSVRGAGGDTQYF
TRBV18,TRBJ2-2,-,-,TGTGCCAGCTCACCACCTCTAGGGGCGAACACCGGGGAGCTGTTTTTT,CASSPPLGANTGELFF
TRBV5-1,TRBJ2-3,-,TRBD2,TGCGCCAGCAGCTTGGGCGGGGGGGTCACAGATACGCAGTATTTT,CASSLGGGVTDTQYF
TRBV5-1,TRBJ2-1,-,TRBD1,TGCGCCAGCAGCAGGGACAGACCCGATGAGCAGTTCTTC,CASSRDRPDEQFF
TRBV5-1,TRBJ2-3,-,TRBD2,TGCGCCAGCAGATCTCTAGCGGGCACAGATACGCAGTATTTT,CASRSLAGTDTQYF
TRBV9,TRBJ1-2,-,TRBD1,TGTGCCAGCAGCGTAACTAGTGACAGGGGAGGCTACACCTTC,CASSVTSDRGGYTF
TRBV3-1/TRBV3-2,TRBJ1-5,once,-,TGTGCCAGCAGCCGCGGGACCTATAGCAATCAGCCCCAGCATTTT,CASSRGTYSNQPQHF
TRBV7-2,TRBJ2-3,-,-,TGTGCCAGCAGCTTGCAGGCGGGGTCTAGCACAGATACGCAGTATTTT,CASSLQAGSSTDTQYF